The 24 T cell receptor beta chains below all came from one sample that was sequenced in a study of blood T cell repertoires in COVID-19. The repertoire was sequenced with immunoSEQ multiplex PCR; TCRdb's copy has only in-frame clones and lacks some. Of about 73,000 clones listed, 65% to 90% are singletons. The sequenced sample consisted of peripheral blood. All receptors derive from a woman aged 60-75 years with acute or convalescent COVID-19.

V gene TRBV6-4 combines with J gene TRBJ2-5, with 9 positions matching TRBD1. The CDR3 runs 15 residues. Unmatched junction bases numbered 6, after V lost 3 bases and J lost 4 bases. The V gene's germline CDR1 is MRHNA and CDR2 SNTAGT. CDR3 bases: TGTGCCAGCAGTGAAAGGGACAGGGCAATAGAGACCCAGTACTTC. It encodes CASSERDRAIETQYF.

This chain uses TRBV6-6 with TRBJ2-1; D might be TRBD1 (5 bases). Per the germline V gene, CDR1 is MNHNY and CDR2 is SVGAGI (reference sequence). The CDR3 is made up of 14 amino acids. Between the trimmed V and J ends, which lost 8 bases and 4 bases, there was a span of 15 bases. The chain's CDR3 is CASWLGVDYNEQFF. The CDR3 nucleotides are TGTGCCAGCTGGTTAGGGGTGGATTACAATGAGCAGTTCTTC.

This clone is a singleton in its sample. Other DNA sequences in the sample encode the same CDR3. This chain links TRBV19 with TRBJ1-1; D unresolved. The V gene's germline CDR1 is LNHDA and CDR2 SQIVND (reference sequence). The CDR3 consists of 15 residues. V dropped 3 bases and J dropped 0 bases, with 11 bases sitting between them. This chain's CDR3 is CASSIGRGLNTEAFF. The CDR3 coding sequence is TGTGCCAGTAGTATCGGCCGCGGGTTGAACACTGAAGCTTTCTTT.

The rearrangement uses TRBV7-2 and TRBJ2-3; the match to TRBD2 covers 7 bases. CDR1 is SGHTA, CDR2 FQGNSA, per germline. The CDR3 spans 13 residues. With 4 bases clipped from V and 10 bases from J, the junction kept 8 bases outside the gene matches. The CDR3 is CASSWLGRGAQYF. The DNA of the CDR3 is TGTGCCAGCAGCTGGTTAGGTCGGGGGGCGCAGTATTTT.

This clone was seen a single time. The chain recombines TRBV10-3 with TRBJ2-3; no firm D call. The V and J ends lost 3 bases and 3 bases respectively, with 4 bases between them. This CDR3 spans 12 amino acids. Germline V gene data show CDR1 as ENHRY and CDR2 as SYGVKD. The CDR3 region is CAISDSTDTQYF. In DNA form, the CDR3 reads TGTGCCATCAGTGACAGTACAGATACGCAGTATTTT.

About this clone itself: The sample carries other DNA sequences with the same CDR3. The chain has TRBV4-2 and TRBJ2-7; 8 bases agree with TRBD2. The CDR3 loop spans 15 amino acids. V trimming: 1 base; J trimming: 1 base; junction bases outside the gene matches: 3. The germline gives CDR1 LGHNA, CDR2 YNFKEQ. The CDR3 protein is CASSQGSGGSYEQYF. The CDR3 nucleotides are TGTGCCAGCAGCCAAGGGAGCGGGGGATCCTACGAGCAGTACTTC.

The CDR3 sequence: CASSLDRGLGNEKLFF. CDR3 sequence (DNA): TGCGCCAGCAGCCTGGACAGGGGGTTAGGTAATGAAAAACTGTTTTTT. The chain carries TRBV5-1 and TRBJ1-4; TRBD1 aligns across 10 bases. The CDR3 has 16 residues. Trimming cost V 4 bases and J 4 bases; bases outside gene matches: 7. Germline V CDR1 and CDR2: SGHRS, YFSETQ.

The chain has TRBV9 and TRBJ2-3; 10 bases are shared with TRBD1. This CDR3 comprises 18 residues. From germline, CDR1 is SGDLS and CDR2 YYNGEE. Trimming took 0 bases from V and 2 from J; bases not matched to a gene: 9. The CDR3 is CASSVGHGDRGLTDTQYF. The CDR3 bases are TGTGCCAGCAGCGTAGGTCACGGAGACAGGGGGCTCACAGATACGCAGTATTTT.

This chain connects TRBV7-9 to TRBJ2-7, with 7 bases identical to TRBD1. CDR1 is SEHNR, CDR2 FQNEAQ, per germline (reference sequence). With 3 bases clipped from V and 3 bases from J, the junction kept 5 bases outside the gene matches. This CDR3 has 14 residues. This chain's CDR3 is CASSFEGANYEQYF. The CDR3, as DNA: TGTGCCAGCAGCTTCGAGGGGGCAAACTACGAGCAGTACTTC.

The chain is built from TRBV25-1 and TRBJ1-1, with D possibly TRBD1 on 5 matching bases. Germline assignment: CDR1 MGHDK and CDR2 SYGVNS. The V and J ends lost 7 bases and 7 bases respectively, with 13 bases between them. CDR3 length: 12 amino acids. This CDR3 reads CASTEGIGEAFF. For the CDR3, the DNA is TGTGCCAGCACGGAGGGGATTGGTGAAGCTTTCTTT. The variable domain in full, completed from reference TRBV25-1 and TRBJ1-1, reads EADIYQTPRYLVIGTGKKITLECSQTMGHDKMYWYQQDPGMELHLIHYSYGVNSTEKGDLSSESTVSRIRTEHFPLTLESARPSHTSQYLCASTEGIGEAFFGQGTRLTVV.

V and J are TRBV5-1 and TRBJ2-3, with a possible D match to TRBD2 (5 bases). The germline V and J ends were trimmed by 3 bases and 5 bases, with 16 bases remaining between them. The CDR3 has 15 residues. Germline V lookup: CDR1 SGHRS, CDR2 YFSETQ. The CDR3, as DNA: TGCGCCAGCAGCTCGCAATTGGCTGAGGGAGATACGCAGTATTTT. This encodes CASSSQLAEGDTQYF. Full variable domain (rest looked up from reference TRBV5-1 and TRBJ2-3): KAGVTQTPRYLIKTRGQQVTLSCSPISGHRSVSWYQQTPGQGLQFLFEYFSETQRNKGNFPGRFSGRQFSNSRSEMNVSTLELGDSALYLCASSSQLAEGDTQYFGPGTRLTVL.

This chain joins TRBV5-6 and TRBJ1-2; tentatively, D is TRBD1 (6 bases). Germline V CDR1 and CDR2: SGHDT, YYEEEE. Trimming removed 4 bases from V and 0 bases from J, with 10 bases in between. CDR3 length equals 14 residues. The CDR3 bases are TGTGCCAGCAGCGTGGCAGGGGCTAACTATGGCTACACCTTC. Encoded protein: CASSVAGANYGYTF. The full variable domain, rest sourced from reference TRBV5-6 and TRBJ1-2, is DAGVTQSPTHLIKTRGQQVTLRCSPKSGHDTVSWYQQALGQGPQFIFQYYEEEERQRGNFPDRFSGHQFPNYSSELNVNALLLGDSALYLCASSVAGANYGYTFGSGTRLTVV.

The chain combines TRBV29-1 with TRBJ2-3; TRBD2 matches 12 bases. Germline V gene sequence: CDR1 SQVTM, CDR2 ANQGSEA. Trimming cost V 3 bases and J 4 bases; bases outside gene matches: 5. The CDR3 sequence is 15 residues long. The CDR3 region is CSVEASGGDADTQYF. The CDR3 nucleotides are TGCAGCGTTGAGGCTAGCGGGGGGGACGCAGATACGCAGTATTTT.

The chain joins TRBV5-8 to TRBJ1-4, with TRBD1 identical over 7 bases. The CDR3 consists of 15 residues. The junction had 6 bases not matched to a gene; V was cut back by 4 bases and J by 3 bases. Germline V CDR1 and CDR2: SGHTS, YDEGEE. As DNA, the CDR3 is TGTGCCAGCAGCCTAGGTCAGGGGGCTAATGAAAAACTGTTTTTT. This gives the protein CASSLGQGANEKLFF.

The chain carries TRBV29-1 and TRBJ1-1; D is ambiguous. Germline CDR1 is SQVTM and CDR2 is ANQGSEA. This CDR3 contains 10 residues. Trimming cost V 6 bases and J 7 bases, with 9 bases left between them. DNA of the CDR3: TGCAGCGTCCAAACTTATGAAGCTTTCTTT. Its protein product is CSVQTYEAFF. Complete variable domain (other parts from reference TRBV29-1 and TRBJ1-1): SAVISQKPSRDICQRGTSLTIQCQVDSQVTMMFWYRQQPGQSLTLIATANQGSEATYESGFVIDKFPISRPNLTFSTLTVSNMSPEDSSIYLCSVQTYEAFFGQGTRLTVV.

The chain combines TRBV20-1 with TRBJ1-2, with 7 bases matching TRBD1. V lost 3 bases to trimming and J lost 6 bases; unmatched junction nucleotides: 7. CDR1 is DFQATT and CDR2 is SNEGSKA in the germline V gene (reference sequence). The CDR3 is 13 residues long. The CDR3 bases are TGCAGTGCTAGTCAGGCAGGGGGTCATGGCTACACCTTC. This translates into CSASQAGGHGYTF.

The CDR3 sequence: CTSSPLPLGEWCNQPQHF. The CDR3 nucleotides read TGCACCAGCAGCCCTCTTCCGCTCGGGGAATGGTGCAATCAGCCCCAGCATTTT. V gene TRBV1 combines with J gene TRBJ1-5. TRBV1 corresponds to a pseudogene. The CDR3 loop spans 18 amino acids.

The CDR3: CASSKGGRGSSYNSPLHF. The CDR3 nucleotides are TGTGCCAGCAGCAAAGGAGGCAGGGGGAGCTCCTATAATTCACCCCTCCACTTT. This sequence joins TRBV21-1 and TRBJ1-6; the table's D call, TRBD1, was not checked against the DNA. TRBV21-1 is a documented pseudogene. This CDR3 is 18 amino acids long.

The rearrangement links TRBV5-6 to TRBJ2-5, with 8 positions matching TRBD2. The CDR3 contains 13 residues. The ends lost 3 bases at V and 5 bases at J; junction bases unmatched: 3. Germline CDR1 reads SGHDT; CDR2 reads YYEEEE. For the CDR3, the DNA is TGTGCCAGCAGCTCCGGGGGGGACGAGACCCAGTACTTC. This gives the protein CASSSGGDETQYF.

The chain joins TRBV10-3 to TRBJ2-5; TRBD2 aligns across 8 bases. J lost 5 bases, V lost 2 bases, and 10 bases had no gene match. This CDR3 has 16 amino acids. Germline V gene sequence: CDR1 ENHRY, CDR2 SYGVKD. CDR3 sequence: CAISEPLAGLRETQYF. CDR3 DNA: TGTGCCATCAGTGAGCCGTTAGCGGGGCTAAGGGAGACCCAGTACTTC.

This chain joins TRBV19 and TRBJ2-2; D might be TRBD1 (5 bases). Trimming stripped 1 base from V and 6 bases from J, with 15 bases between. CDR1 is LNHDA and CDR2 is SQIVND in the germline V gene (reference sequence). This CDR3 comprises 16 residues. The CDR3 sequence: CASSIGPGNGAGELFF. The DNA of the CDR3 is TGTGCCAGTAGTATAGGGCCAGGGAATGGCGCCGGGGAGCTGTTTTTT. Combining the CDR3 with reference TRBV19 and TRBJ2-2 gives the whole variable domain DGGITQSPKYLFRKEGQNVTLSCEQNLNHDAMYWYRQDPGQGLRLIYYSQIVNDFQKGDIAEGYSVSREKKESFPLTVTSAQKNPTAFYLCASSIGPGNGAGELFFGEGSRLTVL.

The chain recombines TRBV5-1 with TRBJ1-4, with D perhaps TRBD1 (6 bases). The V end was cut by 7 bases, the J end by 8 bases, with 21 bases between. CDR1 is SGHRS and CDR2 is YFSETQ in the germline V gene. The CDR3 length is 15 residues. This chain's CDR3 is CASRPSGGGGEKLFF. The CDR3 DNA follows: TGCGCCAGCCGACCCTCGGGGGGCGGAGGGGAAAAACTGTTTTTT.

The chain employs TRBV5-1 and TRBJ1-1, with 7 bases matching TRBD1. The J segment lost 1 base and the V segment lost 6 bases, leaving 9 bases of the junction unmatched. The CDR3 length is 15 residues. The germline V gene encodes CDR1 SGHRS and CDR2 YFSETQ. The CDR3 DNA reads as TGCGCCAGCACCCTAACACAGGGGCCGAACACTGAAGCTTTCTTT. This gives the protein CASTLTQGPNTEAFF.

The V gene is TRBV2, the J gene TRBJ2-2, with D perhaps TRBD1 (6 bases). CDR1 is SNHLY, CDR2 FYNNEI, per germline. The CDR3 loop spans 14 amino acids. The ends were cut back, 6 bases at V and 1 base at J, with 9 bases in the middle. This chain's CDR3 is CASSWTENTGELFF. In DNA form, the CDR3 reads TGTGCCAGCAGCTGGACAGAGAACACCGGGGAGCTGTTTTTT.